This T cell receptor beta chain is drawn from a study of T cell changes during pregnancy in multiple sclerosis. This clone was seen just once. Repertoires were generated with immunoSEQ multiplex PCR, while TCRdb's copy carries only in-frame clones and drops some. The table has approximately 74,000 clones, 85% to 95% seen once. CDR1 and CDR2 (germline): SGHNT, YENEEA. The CDR3 sequence is 11 residues long. V dropped 2 bases and J dropped 6 bases, with 3 bases sitting between them. The V call is TRBV11-3, the J call TRBJ2-3; D is unresolved. The sample consisted of peripheral blood, taken before pregnancy. This clonotype was sampled from a female donor with multiple sclerosis, enrolled in a pregnancy study. The CDR3: CASSLLDTQYF. The CDR3, as DNA: TGTGCCAGCAGCTTACTGGATACGCAGTATTTT. Looking up the rest from reference TRBV11-3 and TRBJ2-3 gives the full variable domain: EAGVVQSPRYKIIEKKQPVAFWCNPISGHNTLYWYLQNLGQGPELLIRYENEEAVDDSQLPKDRFSAERLKGVDSTLKIQPAELGDSAVYLCASSLLDTQYFGPGTRLTVL.